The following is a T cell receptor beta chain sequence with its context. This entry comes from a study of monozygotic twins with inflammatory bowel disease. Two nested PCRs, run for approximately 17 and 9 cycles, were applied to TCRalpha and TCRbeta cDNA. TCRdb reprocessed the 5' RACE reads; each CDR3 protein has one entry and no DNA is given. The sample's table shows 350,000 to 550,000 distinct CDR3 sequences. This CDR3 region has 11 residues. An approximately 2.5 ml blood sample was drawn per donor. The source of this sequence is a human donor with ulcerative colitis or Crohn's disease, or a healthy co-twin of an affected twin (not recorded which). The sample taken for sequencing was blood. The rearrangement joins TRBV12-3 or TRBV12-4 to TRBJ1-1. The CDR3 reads CASSFLHTAFF.